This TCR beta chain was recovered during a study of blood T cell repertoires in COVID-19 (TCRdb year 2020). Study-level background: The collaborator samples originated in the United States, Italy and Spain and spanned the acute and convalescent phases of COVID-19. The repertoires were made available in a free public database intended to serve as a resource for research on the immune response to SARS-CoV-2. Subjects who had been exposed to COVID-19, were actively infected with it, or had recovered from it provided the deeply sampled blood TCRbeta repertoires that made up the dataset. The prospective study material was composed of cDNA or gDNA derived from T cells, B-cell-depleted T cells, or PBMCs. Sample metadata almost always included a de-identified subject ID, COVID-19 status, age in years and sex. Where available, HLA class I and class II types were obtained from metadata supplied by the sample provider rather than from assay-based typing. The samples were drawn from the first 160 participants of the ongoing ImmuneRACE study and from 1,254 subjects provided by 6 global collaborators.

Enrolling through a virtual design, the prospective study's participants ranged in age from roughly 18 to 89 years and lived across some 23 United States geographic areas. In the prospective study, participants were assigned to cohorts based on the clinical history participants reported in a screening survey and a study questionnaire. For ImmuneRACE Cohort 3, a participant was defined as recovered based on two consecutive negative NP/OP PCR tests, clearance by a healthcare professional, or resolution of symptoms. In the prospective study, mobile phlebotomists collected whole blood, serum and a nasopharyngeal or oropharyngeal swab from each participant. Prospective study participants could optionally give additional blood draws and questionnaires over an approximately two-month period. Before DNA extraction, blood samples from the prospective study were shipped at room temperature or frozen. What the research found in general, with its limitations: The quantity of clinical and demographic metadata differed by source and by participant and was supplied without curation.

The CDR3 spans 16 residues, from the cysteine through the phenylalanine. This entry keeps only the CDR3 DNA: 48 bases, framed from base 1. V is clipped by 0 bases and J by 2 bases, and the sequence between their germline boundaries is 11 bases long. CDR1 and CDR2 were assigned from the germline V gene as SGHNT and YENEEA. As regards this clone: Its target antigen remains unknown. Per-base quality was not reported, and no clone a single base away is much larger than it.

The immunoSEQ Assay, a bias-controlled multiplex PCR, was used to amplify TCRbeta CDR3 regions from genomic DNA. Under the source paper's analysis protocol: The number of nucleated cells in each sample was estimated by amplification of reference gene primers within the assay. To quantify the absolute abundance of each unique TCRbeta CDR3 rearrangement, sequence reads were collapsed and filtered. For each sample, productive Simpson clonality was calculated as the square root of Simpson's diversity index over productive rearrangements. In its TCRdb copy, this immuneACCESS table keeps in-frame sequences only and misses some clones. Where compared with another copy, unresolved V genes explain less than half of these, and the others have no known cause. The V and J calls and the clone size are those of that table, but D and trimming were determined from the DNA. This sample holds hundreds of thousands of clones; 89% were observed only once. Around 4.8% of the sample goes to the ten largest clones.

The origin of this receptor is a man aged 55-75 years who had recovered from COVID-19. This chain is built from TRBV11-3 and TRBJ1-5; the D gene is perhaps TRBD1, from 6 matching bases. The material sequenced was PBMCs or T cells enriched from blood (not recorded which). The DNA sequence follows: TGTGCCAGCAGCTTAGATTGGGGGCGTTGCAATCAGCCCCAGCATTTT. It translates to CASSLDWGRCNQPQHF.